The clone carrying this TCR beta chain was seen only a few times. The target antigen is unknown. TCRdb processed the 5' RACE reads anew with MiXCR; each CDR3 protein has one entry. The table lists nearly 55,000 distinct CDR3 sequences, roughly a quarter of them singletons. CDR3 length: 15 residues. V was pared by 0 bases and J by 0 bases, with 11 bases between. Germline CDR1 DFQATT, CDR2 SNEGSKA (reference sequence). CD25-based Treg depletion was applied to purified naive CD4+ T cells. General observations from the study: Tumor memory CD4+ T cell TCR gene usage clustered with blood and lymph node memory CD4+ cells and lymph node naive CD4+ cells. The larger-cohort validation was restricted to a single TCR beta V-J rearrangement rather than whole repertoires.

The sample consisted of tumor-infiltrating naive CD4+ T cells sorted from the breast tumor. The subset denotes: naive CD4+ T cells, CD4+CD45RA+CD25-. This TCR came from a female donor with breast cancer. The chain uses TRBV20-1 and TRBJ1-1; D perhaps matches TRBD1 (6 bases). The CDR3 DNA reads TGCAGTGCTAGAGATTCGGGACATATGAACACTGAAGCTTTCTTT. The encoded protein is CSARDSGHMNTEAFF.